The present TCR beta chain was sequenced within a study of CD8 T cells in ankylosing spondylitis (dated by TCRdb to 2015 to 2018). About the study as a whole: The study set out to find disease-linked TCR variants by profiling T cell receptor beta repertoires in ankylosing spondylitis patients and healthy donors. The full study cohort comprised approximately 23 ankylosing spondylitis patients and roughly 100 healthy donors. Peripheral blood was sampled, and synovial fluid was additionally collected from ankylosing spondylitis patients.

This clonotype has a handful of counts. Its antigen is currently not known. Per-base quality was not reported, and no clone a single base away is much larger than it. CDR1 ENHRY and CDR2 SYGVKD are derived from the germline V gene. V trim: 2 bases; J trim: 3 bases; unmatched bases: 3. Counted from cysteine to phenylalanine, this CDR3 has 15 amino acids. Of the read, only the CDR3 DNA is kept; its 45 bases are in frame from base 1. The sample was run on an Illumina HiSeq 2500. Quantitative 5'-RACE with molecular barcodes was the method used to prepare the TCR beta libraries. The study's own analysis went as follows. To identify disease-linked TCR variants, a new computational method was used, one built on a probabilistic model of VDJ rearrangement. Using fastp trimming at Q25 and MiXCR clonotype assembly, TCRdb reanalyzed the public sequencing data and kept in-frame beta chains. One record per CDR3 amino acid sequence lists the most common genes and DNA. The V and J calls follow TCRdb's processing rather than the paper's. Present in this sample are under 450,000 distinct CDR3 sequences, roughly 17% of which were seen just once. The top ten clones comprise 0.85% to 1.3% of the sample.

What the research found in general, with its limitations: Some motif variants were previously reported in synovial fluid and blood of reactive arthritis patients, suggesting common disease-initiation mechanisms. In peripheral blood, the disease-linked clones were found at relatively low frequencies and had a CD8+ phenotype. Blood from ankylosing spondylitis patients appeared to be characterized by a TCR beta motif composed of 7 to 9 highly homologous amino acid variants. Significant enrichment of the disease-linked clones was reported in matched synovial fluid samples from ankylosing spondylitis patients.

Sequencing was carried out using blood, either unsorted or a sorted T cell fraction (not recorded which). The rearrangement joined TRBV10-3 to TRBJ1-4, with 7 junctional bases fitting TRBD1. The TCR originated in a male donor with ankylosing spondylitis. The CDR3 corresponds to CAISETDRANEKLFF. The nucleotide sequence reads TGTGCCATCAGTGAGACCGACAGGGCTAATGAAAAACTGTTTTTT.